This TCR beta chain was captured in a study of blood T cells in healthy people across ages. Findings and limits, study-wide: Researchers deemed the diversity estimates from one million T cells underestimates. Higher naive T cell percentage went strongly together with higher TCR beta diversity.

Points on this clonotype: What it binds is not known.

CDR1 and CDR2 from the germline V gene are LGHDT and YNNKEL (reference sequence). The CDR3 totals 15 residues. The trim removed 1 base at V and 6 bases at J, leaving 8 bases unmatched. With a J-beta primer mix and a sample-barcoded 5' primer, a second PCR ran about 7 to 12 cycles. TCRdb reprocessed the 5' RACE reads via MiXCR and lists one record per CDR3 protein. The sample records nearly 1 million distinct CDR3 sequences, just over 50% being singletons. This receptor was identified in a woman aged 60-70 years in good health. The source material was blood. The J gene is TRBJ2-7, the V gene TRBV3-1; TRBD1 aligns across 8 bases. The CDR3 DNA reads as TGTGCCAGCAGCCAAGCCGACGGACAGGGTCGCGAGCAGTACTTC. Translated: CASSQADGQGREQYF.